The entry below describes one TCR beta chain. Its specificity is unknown. The sample is drawn from a study of T-cell memory formation after mild COVID-19. Study-wide context: TCR clusters were mostly confined to one donor each.

The 5'RACE method, run with constant-segment primers, produced TCR alpha and TCR beta cDNA libraries (carrying sample barcodes and UMIs). In TCRdb, the 5' RACE reads were re-called with MiXCR into one record per CDR3 protein. Of 90,000 to 120,000 distinct CDR3 sequences in the sample, roughly a sixth were seen once. General study results and limits: Pre-infection memory harbored some responding clones, suggesting cross-reactive memory joined. Largely, contracting CD4+ clones fell within CM and EM, and contracting CD8+ clones within EMRA.

Germline values: CDR1 SNHLY, CDR2 FYNNEI. The CDR3 has 13 amino acids. Deletions cut 10 bases from V and 4 bases from J, with 15 bases between. The TCR was taken from a man aged 18 to 30 who had mild COVID-19 (a few samples of this study predate the infection). Cell type and time point are not known. The chain has TRBV2 and TRBJ2-3; D gene unclear. Sequenced input: PBMCs or a T cell subset sorted from them (not recorded which). CDR3 DNA: TGTGCCATTACCTTCAGCGCGGCAGATACGCAGTATTTT. The encoded protein is CAITFSAADTQYF.